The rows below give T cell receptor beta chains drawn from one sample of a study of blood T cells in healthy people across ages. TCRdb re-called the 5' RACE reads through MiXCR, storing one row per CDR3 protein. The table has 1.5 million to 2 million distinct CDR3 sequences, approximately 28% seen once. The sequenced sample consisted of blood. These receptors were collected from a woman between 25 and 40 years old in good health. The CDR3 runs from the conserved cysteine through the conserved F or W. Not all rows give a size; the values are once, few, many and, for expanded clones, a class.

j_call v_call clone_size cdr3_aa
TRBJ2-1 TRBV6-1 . CASTTTSGRYNERFF
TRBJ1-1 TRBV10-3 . CAISPSGNEAFF
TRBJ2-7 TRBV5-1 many CASSISSAETYEQYF
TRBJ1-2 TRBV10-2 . CASSGTPVYGYTF
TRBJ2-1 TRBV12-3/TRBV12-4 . CASSLREAHEQFF
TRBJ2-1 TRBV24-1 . CATSRGGELEQFF
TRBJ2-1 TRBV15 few CATSHSTGSSYNEQFF
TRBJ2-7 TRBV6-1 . CASKRTGGPYEQYF
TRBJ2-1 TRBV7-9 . CASMGGRFEQFF
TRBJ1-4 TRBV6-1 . CASIDNGATNEKLFF
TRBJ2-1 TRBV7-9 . CASQLTLAGEYEQFF
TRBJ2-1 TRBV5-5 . CAGSLESGRYNEQFF
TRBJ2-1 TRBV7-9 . CASSLGQLYEQFF
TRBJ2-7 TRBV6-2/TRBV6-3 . CASSNLAGSSYEQYF
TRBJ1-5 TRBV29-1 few CSVVVQLNEPQHF
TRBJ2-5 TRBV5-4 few CASSLPLMETQYF
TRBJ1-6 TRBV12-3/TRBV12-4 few CASSSYGGNSPLHF
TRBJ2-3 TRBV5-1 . CASSLDRDLSTDTQYF
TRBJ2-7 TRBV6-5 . CASSYSGTAYEQYF
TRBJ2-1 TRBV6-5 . CAIKAGRNEQFF
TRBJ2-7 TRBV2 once CASTDSLLRYEQYF
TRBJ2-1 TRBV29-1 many CSTGLAITSGEQFF
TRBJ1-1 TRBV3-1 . CASSRGTGATEAFF
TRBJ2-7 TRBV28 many CASSLLPPPYEQYF
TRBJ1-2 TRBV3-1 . CASSQDHEGRGYGYTF
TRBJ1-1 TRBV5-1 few CASSGTGNRITEAFF
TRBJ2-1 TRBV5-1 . CASTQDSSYNEQFF
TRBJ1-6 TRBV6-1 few CASRTGSPLHF
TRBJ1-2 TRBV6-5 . CASISGQINGYTF
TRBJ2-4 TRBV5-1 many CASSLSGGNIQYF
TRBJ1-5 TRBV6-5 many CASSYSTGAGQPQHF
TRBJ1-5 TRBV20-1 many CSAGTGSNQPQHF
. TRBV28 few CASSTSGGAIQYF
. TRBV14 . CASSQTTPGELYYEQYF
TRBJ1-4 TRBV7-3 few CASKGDEEEKLFF
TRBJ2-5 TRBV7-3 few CASSFDRGRPETQYF
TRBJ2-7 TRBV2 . CASSEFGQNYEQYF
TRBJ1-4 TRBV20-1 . CRVVRDEKLFF
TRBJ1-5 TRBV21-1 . CTSSKISITQYSNQPQHF
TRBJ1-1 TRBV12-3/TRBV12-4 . CAGRWTENTEAFF
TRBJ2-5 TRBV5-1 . CASSLMGQGSETQYF
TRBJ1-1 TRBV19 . CASGSQANTEAFF
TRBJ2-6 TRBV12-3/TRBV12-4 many CASSSPPGAGANVLTF
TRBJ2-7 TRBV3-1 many CASSQDMVRTYEQYF
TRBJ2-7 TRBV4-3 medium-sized CASSGREGDEQYF
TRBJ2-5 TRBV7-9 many CASSLGDGTQYF
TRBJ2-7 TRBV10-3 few CATSVTTGSYEQYF
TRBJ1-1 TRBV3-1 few CASSQDAPGVNTEAFF
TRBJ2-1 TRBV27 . CASRALPSSYNEQFF
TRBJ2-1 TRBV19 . CASSVNSGRGLYNEQFF
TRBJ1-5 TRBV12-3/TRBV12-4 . CASSAQYGSQPQHF
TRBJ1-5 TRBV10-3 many CAISRDPDQPQHF
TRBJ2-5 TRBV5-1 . CASSLGQNEETQYF